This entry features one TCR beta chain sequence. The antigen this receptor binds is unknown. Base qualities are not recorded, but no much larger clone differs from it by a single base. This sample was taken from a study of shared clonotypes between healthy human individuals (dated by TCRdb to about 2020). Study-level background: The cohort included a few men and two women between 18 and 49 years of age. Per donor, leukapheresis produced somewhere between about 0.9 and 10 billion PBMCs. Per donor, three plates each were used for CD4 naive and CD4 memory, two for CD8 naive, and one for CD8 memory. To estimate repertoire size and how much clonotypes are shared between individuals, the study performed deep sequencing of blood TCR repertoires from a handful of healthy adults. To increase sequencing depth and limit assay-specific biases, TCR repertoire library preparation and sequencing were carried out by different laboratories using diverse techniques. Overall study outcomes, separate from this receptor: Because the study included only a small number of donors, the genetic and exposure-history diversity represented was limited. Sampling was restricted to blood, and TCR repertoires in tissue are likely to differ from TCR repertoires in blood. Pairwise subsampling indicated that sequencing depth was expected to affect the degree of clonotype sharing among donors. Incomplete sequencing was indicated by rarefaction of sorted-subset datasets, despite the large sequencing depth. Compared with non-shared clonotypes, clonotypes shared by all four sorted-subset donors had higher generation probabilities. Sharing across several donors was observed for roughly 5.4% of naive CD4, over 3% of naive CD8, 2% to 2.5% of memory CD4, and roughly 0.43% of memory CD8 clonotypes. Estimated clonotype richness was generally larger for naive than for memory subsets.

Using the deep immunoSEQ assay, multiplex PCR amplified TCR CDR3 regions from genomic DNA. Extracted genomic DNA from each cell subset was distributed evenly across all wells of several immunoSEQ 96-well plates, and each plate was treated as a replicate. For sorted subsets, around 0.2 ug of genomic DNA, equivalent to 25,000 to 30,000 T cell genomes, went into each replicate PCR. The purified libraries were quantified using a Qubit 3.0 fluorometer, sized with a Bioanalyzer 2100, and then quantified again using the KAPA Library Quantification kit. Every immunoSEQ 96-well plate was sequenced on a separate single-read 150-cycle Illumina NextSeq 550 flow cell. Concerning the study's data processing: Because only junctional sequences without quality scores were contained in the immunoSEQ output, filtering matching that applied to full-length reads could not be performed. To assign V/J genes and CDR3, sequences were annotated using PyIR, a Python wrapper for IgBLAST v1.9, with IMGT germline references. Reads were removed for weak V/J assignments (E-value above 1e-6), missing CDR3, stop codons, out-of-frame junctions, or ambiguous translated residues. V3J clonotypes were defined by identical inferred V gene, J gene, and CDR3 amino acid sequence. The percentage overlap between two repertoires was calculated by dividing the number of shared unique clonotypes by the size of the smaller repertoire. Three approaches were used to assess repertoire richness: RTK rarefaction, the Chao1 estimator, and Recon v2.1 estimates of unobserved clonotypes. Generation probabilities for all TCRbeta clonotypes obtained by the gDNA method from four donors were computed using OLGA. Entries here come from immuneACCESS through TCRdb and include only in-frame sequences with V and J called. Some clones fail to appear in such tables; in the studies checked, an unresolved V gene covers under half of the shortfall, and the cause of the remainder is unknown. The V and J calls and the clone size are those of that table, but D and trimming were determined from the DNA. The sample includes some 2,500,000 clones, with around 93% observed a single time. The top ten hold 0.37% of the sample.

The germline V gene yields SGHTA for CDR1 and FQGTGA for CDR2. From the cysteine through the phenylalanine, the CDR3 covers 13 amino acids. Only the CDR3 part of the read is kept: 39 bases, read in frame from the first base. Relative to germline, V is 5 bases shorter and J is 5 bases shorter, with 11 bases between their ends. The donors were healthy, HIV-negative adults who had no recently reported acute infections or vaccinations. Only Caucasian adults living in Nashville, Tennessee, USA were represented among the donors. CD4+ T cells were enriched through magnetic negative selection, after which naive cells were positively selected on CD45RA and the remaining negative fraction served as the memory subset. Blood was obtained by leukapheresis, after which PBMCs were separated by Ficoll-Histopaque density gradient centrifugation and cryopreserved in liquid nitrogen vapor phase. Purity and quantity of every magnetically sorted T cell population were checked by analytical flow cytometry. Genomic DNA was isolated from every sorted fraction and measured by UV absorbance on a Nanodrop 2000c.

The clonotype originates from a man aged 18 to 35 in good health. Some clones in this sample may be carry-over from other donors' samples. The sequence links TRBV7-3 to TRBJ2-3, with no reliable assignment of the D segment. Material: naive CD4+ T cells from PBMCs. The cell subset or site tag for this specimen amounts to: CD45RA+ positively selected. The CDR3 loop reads CASSPQVGDTQYF. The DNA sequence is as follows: TGTGCCAGCAGCCCCCAGGTCGGAGATACGCAGTATTTT.